The 29 T cell receptor beta chains in this list originate from one sample, sequenced in a study of blood T cell repertoires in COVID-19 (dated by TCRdb to between 2020 and 2021). The protocol used for the library was the immunoSEQ multiplex PCR assay. TCRdb obtained this table from immuneACCESS and retained in-frame rearrangements with V and J assigned. These tables miss some clones; where compared with another copy, unresolved V genes account for less than half of the shortfall, and the remainder is unexplained. The table for this sample lists 15,000 to 20,000 clones; over 75% of them were counted only once. The ten largest clones add up to approximately 26% of the sample. Material: peripheral blood. These receptors all come from a woman in her seventies with active COVID-19.

The rearrangement uses TRBV10-3 and TRBJ1-3; TRBD1 is a possible D gene (5 bases). Germline-derived CDR1 and CDR2 are ENHRY and SYGVKD. The CDR3 covers 16 residues. The V and J ends lost 10 bases and 4 bases respectively, with 23 bases between them. This chain's CDR3 is CATASPGQVGGNTIYF. CDR3 DNA sequence: TGTGCCACCGCTTCACCCGGACAAGTAGGAGGAAACACCATATATTTT.

V usage is TRBV29-1 and J usage is TRBJ1-2, with D maybe TRBD1 (6 bases). V lost 5 bases, J lost 2 bases, and 12 bases lay in between. Germline-derived CDR1 and CDR2 are SQVTM and ANQGSEA. The CDR3 contains 13 residues. The CDR3 loop is CSVKQGSNYGYTF. CDR3 DNA sequence: TGCAGCGTTAAACAGGGATCCAACTATGGCTACACCTTC.

This rearrangement joins TRBV10-3 to TRBJ2-7, with 7 positions matching TRBD2. V lost 4 bases and J lost 2; bases outside the gene matches: 5. Per germline, CDR1 ENHRY and CDR2 SYGVKD. The CDR3 totals 14 residues. CDR3 protein: CAISGGRAAYEQYF. The CDR3 DNA reads TGTGCCATCAGTGGCGGGAGAGCGGCCTACGAGCAGTACTTC.

This chain links TRBV9 with TRBJ2-5; TRBD2 agrees at 11 bases. Germline CDR1 and CDR2: SGDLS and YYNGEE. J gave up 4 bases and V 0 bases, and 2 bases lay outside the gene matches. The CDR3 is 15 amino acids. The CDR3 sequence is CASSVGGLAGETQYF. The CDR3 nucleotides are TGTGCCAGCAGCGTAGGCGGACTAGCGGGAGAGACCCAGTACTTC.

J is TRBJ1-5 and V is TRBV27; TRBD1 matches 9 bases. Germline V lookup: CDR1 MNHEY, CDR2 SMNVEV (reference sequence). The trim removed 5 bases at V and 5 bases at J, leaving 10 bases unmatched. The CDR3 totals 16 residues. The CDR3 loop reads CASSPRLTGGYQPQHF. The CDR3 DNA reads as TGTGCCAGCAGTCCCCGGCTGACAGGGGGTTATCAGCCCCAGCATTTT.

The chain carries TRBV5-5 and TRBJ2-1, with a weak D call TRBD2 (6 bases). CDR1 and CDR2 (germline): SGHKS, YYEKEE (reference sequence). The V end was cut by 0 bases, the J end by 8 bases, with 24 bases between. This CDR3 has 18 residues. The CDR3 nucleotides are TGTGCCAGCAGCTTGGCCACGAAGGGGCCCGCTTGGAGGGATGAGCAGTTCTTC. Translated, it gives CASSLATKGPAWRDEQFF. Drawing the rest from reference TRBV5-5 and TRBJ2-1, the complete variable domain is DAGVTQSPTHLIKTRGQQVTLRCSPISGHKSVSWYQQVLGQGPQFIFQYYEKEERGRGNFPDRFSARQFPNYSSELNVNALLLGDSALYLCASSLATKGPAWRDEQFFGPGTRLTVL.

The rearrangement joins TRBV28 to TRBJ2-1; TRBD2 might be the D (5 bases). CDR1 is MDHEN, CDR2 SYDVKM, per germline. With 5 bases removed from V and 0 bases from J, the gap between germline ends came to 14 bases. The CDR3 extends over 16 amino acids. The CDR3 reads CASSEGWASSYNEQFF. CDR3 nucleotide sequence: TGTGCCAGCAGTGAGGGATGGGCAAGCTCCTACAATGAGCAGTTCTTC. The full variable domain, completed using reference TRBV28 and TRBJ2-1, is DVKVTQSSRYLVKRTGEKVFLECVQDMDHENMFWYRQDPGLGLRLIYFSYDVKMKEKGDIPEGYSVSREKKERFSLILESASTNQTSMYLCASSEGWASSYNEQFFGPGTRLTVL.

The genes are TRBV7-9 and TRBJ2-3; 9 bases map to TRBD1. V gave up 7 bases and J gave up 3 bases; unmatched junction bases: 5. This CDR3 is 14 amino acids long. The germline V gene has CDR1 SEHNR and CDR2 FQNEAQ (reference sequence). The CDR3 sequence is CASTGTGSTDTQYF. CDR3 in DNA: TGTGCCAGCACCGGGACAGGGTCTACAGATACGCAGTATTTT.

The chain is built from TRBV6-2 or TRBV6-3 and TRBJ2-7; D perhaps matches TRBD2 (5 bases). Germline V lookup: CDR1 MNHEY, CDR2 SVGEGT. The CDR3 runs to 13 residues. The V end lost 2 bases, the J end lost 3 bases, and 8 bases lay between the germline ends. DNA of the CDR3: TGTGCCAGCAGTTACAAGCGGAACTACGAGCAGTACTTC. Translated: CASSYKRNYEQYF.

This chain uses TRBV7-9 with TRBJ1-2; possible D gene TRBD1, 5 bases. The V end lost 1 base, the J end lost 4 bases, and 10 bases lay between the germline ends. This CDR3 contains 14 residues. Germline lookup yields CDR1 SEHNR and CDR2 FQNEAQ (reference sequence). The CDR3 DNA is TGTGCCAGCAGCTTAGGCGGGACGTCCTATGGCTACACCTTC. As protein: CASSLGGTSYGYTF.

V usage is TRBV18 and J usage is TRBJ2-5; TRBD1 might be the D (6 bases). Germline V gives CDR1 KGHSH, CDR2 LQKENI. V shed 1 base and J shed 3 bases, with 12 bases lying between them. This CDR3 comprises 15 residues. In DNA form, the CDR3 reads TGTGCCAGCTCACCACGTCCCCCAGGGGAAGAGACCCAGTACTTC. Amino acids: CASSPRPPGEETQYF. Complete variable domain (other parts from reference TRBV18 and TRBJ2-5): NAGVMQNPRHLVRRRGQEARLRCSPMKGHSHVYWYRQLPEEGLKFMVYLQKENIIDESGMPKERFSAEFPKEGPSILRIQQVVRGDSAAYFCASSPRPPGEETQYFGPGTRLLVL.

The chain links TRBV2 to TRBJ2-3; the match to TRBD2 covers 11 bases. The length of the CDR3 is 15 residues. The germline CDR1 and CDR2 sequences are SNHLY and FYNNEI. The J segment lost 2 bases and the V segment lost 5 bases, leaving 3 bases of the junction unmatched. CDR3 bases: TGTGCCAGCAGTCAACTAGCGGGAGCCACAGATACGCAGTATTTT. It specifies CASSQLAGATDTQYF.

This chain joins TRBV28 and TRBJ2-7; D possibly corresponds to TRBD2 (6 bases). The CDR3 has 14 residues. The V and J ends lost 7 bases and 3 bases respectively, with 16 bases between them. Germline assignment: CDR1 MDHEN and CDR2 SYDVKM. The CDR3 is CASNGGWVDYEQYF. CDR3 nucleotides: TGTGCCAGCAATGGAGGGTGGGTCGACTACGAGCAGTACTTC.

The genes are TRBV28 and TRBJ2-1; 10 bases map to TRBD2. Germline V CDR1 and CDR2: MDHEN, SYDVKM. J gave up 7 bases and V 5 bases, and 8 bases lay outside the gene matches. The CDR3 sequence is 15 residues long. The DNA for the CDR3 is TGTGCCAGCAGTACGGCAGCGGGAGGGGGAAATGAGCAGTTCTTC. It specifies CASSTAAGGGNEQFF.

This clone was counted a single time. The V call is TRBV10-3, the J call TRBJ2-3; no clear D. The CDR3 consists of 14 residues. Germline V gene sequence: CDR1 ENHRY, CDR2 SYGVKD. V was clipped by 3 bases and J by 4 bases, with 11 bases between them. The CDR3 bases are TGTGCCATCAGTGAAAAGGCGGCGTCAGATACGCAGTATTTT. This gives the protein CAISEKAASDTQYF.

The chain is built from TRBV10-3 and TRBJ2-2; no firm D call. Germline V gene lookup returns CDR1 ENHRY and CDR2 SYGVKD. This CDR3 is 12 amino acids long. V was trimmed by 5 bases and J by 3 bases, leaving 4 bases between them. As DNA, the CDR3 is TGTGCCATCAGTATCGACACCGGGGAGCTGTTTTTT. This translates into CAISIDTGELFF.

The V call is TRBV29-1, the J call TRBJ2-5; a weak D match, TRBD1 (6 bases). With 7 bases removed from V and 4 bases from J, the gap between germline ends came to 13 bases. The CDR3 sequence is 12 residues long. Germline CDR1 is SQVTM and CDR2 is ANQGSEA. In nucleotides, the CDR3 is TGCAGCGGCAGGGGCTTGGGAGAGACCCAGTACTTC. As protein: CSGRGLGETQYF.

The chain is built from TRBV9 and TRBJ2-5; 13 nucleotides match TRBD2. CDR3 length: 16 residues. Trimming at V came to 0 bases and at J to 2 bases, leaving 1 base not matched to a gene. Germline V gene data show CDR1 as SGDLS and CDR2 as YYNGEE. Here the CDR3 DNA reads TGTGCCAGCAGCGTAGAGGGACTAGCGGGGCAAGAGACCCAGTACTTC. Translated: CASSVEGLAGQETQYF.

The J gene is TRBJ1-1, the V gene TRBV6-1; possibly TRBD1 for D (5 bases). CDR3 size: 13 residues. V dropped 2 bases and J dropped 5 bases, with 9 bases sitting between them. Germline CDR1 reads MNHNS; CDR2 reads SASEGT. CDR3 amino acids: CASSERRGTEAFF. The CDR3 nucleotides are TGTGCCAGCAGTGAACGTCGGGGGACTGAAGCTTTCTTT.

V usage is TRBV5-6 and J usage is TRBJ1-3; D may be TRBD1 (6 bases). V was trimmed by 4 bases and J by 4 bases, leaving 15 bases between them. This CDR3 contains 15 residues. Germline CDR1 is SGHDT and CDR2 is YYEEEE. CDR3 sequence reads: CASSALQGSGNTIYF. Written as DNA, the CDR3 is TGTGCCAGCAGCGCGTTACAGGGATCCGGAAACACCATATATTTT. The full variable domain, in which reference TRBV5-6 and TRBJ1-3 provide the parts outside the CDR3, is DAGVTQSPTHLIKTRGQQVTLRCSPKSGHDTVSWYQQALGQGPQFIFQYYEEEERQRGNFPDRFSGHQFPNYSSELNVNALLLGDSALYLCASSALQGSGNTIYFGEGSWLTVV.

The chain links TRBV28 to TRBJ2-1, with 9 bases that match TRBD1. V was clipped by 3 bases and J by 4 bases; unmatched bases: 19. The CDR3 runs to 20 residues. The germline gives CDR1 MDHEN, CDR2 SYDVKM. The CDR3 region has the DNA TGTGCCAGCAGTTTCCCGGGACAGGGCACCCCCGCAGATAGTTACAATGAGCAGTTCTTC. Protein sequence: CASSFPGQGTPADSYNEQFF. The full variable domain, in which reference TRBV28 and TRBJ2-1 provide the parts outside the CDR3, is DVKVTQSSRYLVKRTGEKVFLECVQDMDHENMFWYRQDPGLGLRLIYFSYDVKMKEKGDIPEGYSVSREKKERFSLILESASTNQTSMYLCASSFPGQGTPADSYNEQFFGPGTRLTVL.

The chain recombines TRBV18 with TRBJ2-1; possibly TRBD2 for D (5 bases). With 4 bases removed from V and 1 base from J, the gap between germline ends came to 11 bases. Germline V CDR1 and CDR2: KGHSH, LQKENI. The CDR3 totals 15 residues. CDR3 region: CASSQRTGSYNEQFF. The CDR3, as DNA: TGTGCCAGCTCACAGAGGACGGGATCCTACAATGAGCAGTTCTTC.

The chain combines TRBV7-2 with TRBJ2-3; D is unclear. Germline V gives CDR1 SGHTA, CDR2 FQGNSA. The CDR3 sequence is 13 residues long. V was cut by 1 base and J by 5 bases, with 7 bases left in between. The CDR3 coding sequence is TGTGCCAGCAGCTTAGACCGGGTAGATACGCAGTATTTT. The encoded protein is CASSLDRVDTQYF.

The chain carries TRBV11-1 and TRBJ2-3, with 7 bases fitting TRBD2. Germline V gene sequence: CDR1 SGHAT, CDR2 FQDESV (reference sequence). The CDR3 is made up of 15 amino acids. With V trimmed by 3 bases and J by 3 bases, 6 bases remained unmatched. The CDR3 loop is CASSFSAGETDTQYF. The CDR3 nucleotides read TGTGCCAGCAGCTTCTCTGCGGGAGAGACAGATACGCAGTATTTT.

The chain employs TRBV5-5 and TRBJ2-7; 7 bases agree with TRBD2. V gave up 4 bases and J gave up 1 base; unmatched junction bases: 5. CDR3 length equals 14 residues. The germline gives CDR1 SGHKS, CDR2 YYEKEE (reference sequence). The CDR3 spells CASSRLADSYEQYF. CDR3 DNA: TGTGCCAGCAGCCGCCTAGCGGATTCCTACGAGCAGTACTTC.

This clone was observed a handful of times. V and J are TRBV5-5 and TRBJ1-2, with D perhaps TRBD1 (6 bases). The CDR3 covers 11 residues. Trimming took 9 bases from V and 3 from J, leaving 9 bases between them. Germline V lookup: CDR1 SGHKS, CDR2 YYEKEE (reference sequence). This chain's CDR3 is CATQGYYGYTF. The CDR3 DNA follows: TGTGCCACCCAGGGGTACTATGGCTACACCTTC. The full variable domain, in which reference TRBV5-5 and TRBJ1-2 provide the parts outside the CDR3, is DAGVTQSPTHLIKTRGQQVTLRCSPISGHKSVSWYQQVLGQGPQFIFQYYEKEERGRGNFPDRFSARQFPNYSSELNVNALLLGDSALYLCATQGYYGYTFGSGTRLTVV.

This chain connects TRBV6-6 to TRBJ1-2; a possible D gene is TRBD1 (6 bases). Trimming stripped 6 bases from V and 6 bases from J, with 20 bases between. The germline V gene encodes CDR1 MNHNY and CDR2 SVGAGI (reference sequence). The CDR3 has 15 amino acids. This CDR3 reads CASRGILQGRNGYTF. CDR3 nucleotide sequence: TGTGCCAGCAGGGGAATCTTACAGGGCCGGAATGGCTACACCTTC.

The chain links TRBV29-1 to TRBJ1-5; D gene unclear. The ends were cut back, 5 bases at V and 7 bases at J, with 15 bases in the middle. The CDR3 consists of 13 residues. Per germline, CDR1 SQVTM and CDR2 ANQGSEA. CDR3 sequence reads: CSVSEGREQPQHF. CDR3 nucleotides: TGCAGCGTTTCTGAGGGCCGGGAACAGCCCCAGCATTTT.

The chain links TRBV6-6 to TRBJ1-6; 8 bases line up with TRBD1. Trimming at V came to 0 bases and at J to 12 bases, leaving 10 bases not matched to a gene. The CDR3 covers 16 residues. CDR1 MNHNY and CDR2 SVGAGI come from the germline V gene (reference sequence). The CDR3 loop is CASSYSSQGEGRPLHF. DNA for the CDR3: TGTGCCAGCAGTTACTCATCACAGGGGGAAGGGAGACCCCTCCACTTT.